This T cell receptor (beta chain) comes out of a study of Tregs in tolerant kidney transplant recipients (dated by TCRdb to the late 2010s). Turning to the overall study: The transplants used related donors with nonmyeloablative bone marrow transplantation, and mixed chimerism in the human trials was transient. TCRbeta sequencing was used in the study to identify donor-specific regulatory T cells before combined kidney and bone marrow transplantation, and the identified cells were then tracked after transplant. Results and caveats for the whole study, not just this receptor: Donor-specific Treg expansion was found to exceed global Treg expansion in tolerant patients, suggesting antigen-driven rather than nonspecific expansion. For some patients, the PCR primers changed as time went on, which meant samples from those patients could not be compared with one another at the nucleotide level. The study was constrained by small patient numbers, and validation of the findings is required in larger populations and under other immunosuppression protocols. Biological reproducibility was not examined directly, but technical replication error appeared to be minimal. Expanding Tregs with activated donor B cells appeared to identify the most biologically relevant and donor-specific TCRbeta repertoire.

A distance of 5 bases separates the germline ends of V and J, which lose 5 bases and 10 bases respectively. CDR1 SNHLY and CDR2 FYNNEI were looked up in the germline V gene. From the cysteine up to the phenylalanine, the CDR3 has a length of 9 residues. CDR3 DNA only is kept here, 27 bases in frame from base 1. This specimen's time point label, per the study, means: blood sample drawn before combined kidney and bone marrow transplant. Thawed PBMCs were FACS-sorted into unstimulated Tregs (CD4+CD25+CD127-), CD4+ non-Tregs (CD4+CD25-), CD4 cells and CD8 cells. Before Treg sorting, thawed PBMCs were rested overnight at 37°C with 200 IU/ml IL-2. A few combined kidney and bone marrow transplant recipients from the ITN036ST trial were included as patients, and samples were available only from these trial subjects. Healthy control blood was separated into PBMCs by Ficoll density gradient and cryopreserved, and patient PBMCs were collected both before and after transplant.

This clone came up a few times. The specificity of this receptor is unknown. It has no much larger one-base neighbor in the sample; base qualities were not kept. For TCRbeta CDR3 sequencing, genomic DNA was extracted from sorted cells using the QIAGEN DNeasy Blood and Tissue Kit. High-throughput TCRbeta CDR3 sequencing, including PCR amplification with bias correction and internal controls, was performed commercially through immunoSEQ. Under the source paper's analysis protocol: A unique productive TCRbeta sequence was defined by the CDR3 nucleotide sequence when primers matched, and otherwise by the CDR3 amino acid sequence together with the Vbeta and Jbeta genes. As a correction for sorting error, sequences shared between sorted populations at a frequency ratio of 2:1 or less were discarded, and the remaining shared sequences were assigned to the higher population. A sequence counted as donor-reactive if, in CFSE-low cells, the sequence had a frequency of at least 0.01% and was expanded at least 5-fold compared with unstimulated cells. Jensen-Shannon divergence calculated on the top 100 TCRbeta sequences ranked by frequency was used to measure repertoire divergence. When a sample had multiple sequencing runs, each run was corrected for sorting error separately and the runs were then pooled. TCRdb took this table from immuneACCESS and kept in-frame rearrangements with V and J called. Such tables lack part of the clones; where checked against another copy, unresolved V genes explain under half of the gap, and the rest is unexplained. V, J and clone size are those of that table, while D and trimming were read from the DNA. Present in this sample are tens of thousands of clones, roughly 85% of which were seen just once. The biggest ten clones account for roughly 2.2% of the sample.

This chain joins TRBV2 to TRBJ1-1; the D gene cannot be resolved reliably. The receptor comes from a human donor who received a combined kidney and bone marrow transplant. This specimen was Tregs from blood, taken before the transplant. Read as DNA, the sequence is TGTGCCAGCAGTAAGGGAGCTTTCTTT. The encoded protein is CASSKGAFF. Outside the CDR3, residues come from the reference TRBV2 and TRBJ1-1 proteins, so the full variable domain is: EPEVTQTPSHQVTQMGQEVILRCVPISNHLYFYWYRQILGQKVEFLVSFYNNEISEKSEIFDDQFSVERPDGSNFTLKIRSTKLEDSAMYFCASSKGAFFGQGTRLTVV.